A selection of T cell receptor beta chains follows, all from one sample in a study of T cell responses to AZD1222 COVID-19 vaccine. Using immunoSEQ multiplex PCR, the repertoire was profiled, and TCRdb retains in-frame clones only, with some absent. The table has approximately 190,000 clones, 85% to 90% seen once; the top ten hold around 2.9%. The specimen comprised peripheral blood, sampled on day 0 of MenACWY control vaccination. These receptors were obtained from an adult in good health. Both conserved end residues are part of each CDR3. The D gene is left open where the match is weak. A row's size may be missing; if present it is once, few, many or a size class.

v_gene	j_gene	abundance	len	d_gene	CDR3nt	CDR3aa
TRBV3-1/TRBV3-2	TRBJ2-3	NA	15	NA	TGTGCCAGCAGCCAAGCGGCCATAAGCCCAGATACGCAGTATTTT	CASSQAAISPDTQYF
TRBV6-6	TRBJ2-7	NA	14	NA	TGTGCCAGCAGTTTCTCGACGGGCTCCTACGAGCAGTACTTC	CASSFSTGSYEQYF
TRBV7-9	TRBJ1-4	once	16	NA	TGTGCCAGCAGCTTAAGGTCAACTACAACTAATGAAAAACTGTTTTTT	CASSLRSTTTNEKLFF
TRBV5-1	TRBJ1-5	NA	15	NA	TGCGCCAGCAGCTTGGGCTGGGGGAGCAATCAGCCCCAGCATTTT	CASSLGWGSNQPQHF
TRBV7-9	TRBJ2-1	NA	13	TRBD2	TGTGCCAGCAGCTTCCCTACTAGCGGTGAGCAGTTCTTC	CASSFPTSGEQFF
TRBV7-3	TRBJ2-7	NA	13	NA	TGTGCCAGCAGCTTGAACAGCCACTACGAGCAGTACTTC	CASSLNSHYEQYF
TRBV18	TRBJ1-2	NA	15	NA	TGTGCCAGCTCACCACAGGGGAACCCGATCTATGGCTACACCTTC	CASSPQGNPIYGYTF
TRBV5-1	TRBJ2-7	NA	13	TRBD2	TGCGCCAGCAGCCCCGGGACTAGCGACGAGCAGTACTTC	CASSPGTSDEQYF
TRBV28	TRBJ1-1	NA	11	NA	TGTGCCAGCAGTTTGCCCACTGAAGCTTTCTTT	CASSLPTEAFF
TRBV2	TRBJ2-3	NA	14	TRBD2	TGTGCCAGCACTAGCGGGGTTAGCACAGATACGCAGTATTTT	CASTSGVSTDTQYF
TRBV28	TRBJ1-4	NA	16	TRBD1	TGTGCCAGCAGTCCACTACAGACAGGGTTTAATGAAAAACTGTTTTTT	CASSPLQTGFNEKLFF
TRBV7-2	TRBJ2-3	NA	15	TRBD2	TGTGCCAGCAGCCTCGACAGCGGGGGAACAGATACGCAGTATTTT	CASSLDSGGTDTQYF
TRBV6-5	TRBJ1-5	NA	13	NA	TGTGCCAGCAGTTACTCAGCAGTTCAGCCCCAGCATTTT	CASSYSAVQPQHF
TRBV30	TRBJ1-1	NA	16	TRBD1	TGTGCCTGGAGTTATTTAATGACAGGGAGTTTCGCTGAAGCTTTCTTT	CAWSYLMTGSFAEAFF
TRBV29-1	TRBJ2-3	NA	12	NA	TGCAGCGTTGTCTTTGCGGCAGATACGCAGTATTTT	CSVVFAADTQYF
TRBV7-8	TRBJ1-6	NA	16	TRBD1	TGTGCCAGCAGCGCAACCGGGACAGGGACACTCTCACCCCTCCACTTT	CASSATGTGTLSPLHF
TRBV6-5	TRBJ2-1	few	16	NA	TGTGCCAGCAGTTCCTTTAGGGGGGCCTCCTACAATGAGCAGTTCTTC	CASSSFRGASYNEQFF
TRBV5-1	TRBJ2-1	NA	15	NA	TGCGCCAGCAGCTTCGGTAGACAGTCGCACAATGAGCAGTTCTTC	CASSFGRQSHNEQFF
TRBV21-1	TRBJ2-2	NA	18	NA	TGTGCCAGCAGCACAAAAGAGGACCAGACAAAGAACACCGGGGAGCTGTTTTTT	CASSTKEDQTKNTGELFF
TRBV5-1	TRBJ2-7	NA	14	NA	TGCGCCAGCAGTTATGGACAGACACGTGACGAGCAGTACTTC	CASSYGQTRDEQYF
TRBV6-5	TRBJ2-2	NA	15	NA	TGTGCCAGCAGTAGACAGGTCTCGAACACCGGGGAGCTGTTTTTT	CASSRQVSNTGELFF
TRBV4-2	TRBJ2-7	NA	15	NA	TGTGCCAGCAGCCAACCGGGACAAGGAATCTACGAGCAGTACTTC	CASSQPGQGIYEQYF
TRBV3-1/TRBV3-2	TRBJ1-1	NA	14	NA	TGTGCCAGCAGCCAATCGGGGGCCTACACTGAAGCTTTCTTT	CASSQSGAYTEAFF
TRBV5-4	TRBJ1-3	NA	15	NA	TGTGCCAGCAGCCCGTCTATGGGTGGTGGAAACACCATATATTTT	CASSPSMGGGNTIYF
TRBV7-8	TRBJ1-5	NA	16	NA	TGTGCCAGCAGCTTAGCTCCAACCGATAGCAATCAGCCCCAGCATTTT	CASSLAPTDSNQPQHF
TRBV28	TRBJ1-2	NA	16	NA	TGTGCCAGCACCCACCAGCCGAGGGGCACGGGCTATGGCTACACCTTC	CASTHQPRGTGYGYTF
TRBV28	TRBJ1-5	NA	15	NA	TGTGCCAGCAGGTCTATAGGTGGGCGCGATCAGCCCCAGCATTTT	CASRSIGGRDQPQHF
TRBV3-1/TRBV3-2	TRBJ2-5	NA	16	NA	TGTGCCAGCAGCCTGAGGGGGCGGGGGCGTGGGGAGACCCAGTACTTC	CASSLRGRGRGETQYF
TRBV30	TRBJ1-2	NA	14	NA	TGTGCCTGGAGTTTATCGGGGGGGCGGAATGGCTACACCTTT	CAWSLSGGRNGYTF
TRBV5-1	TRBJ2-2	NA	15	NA	TGCGCCAGCAGCTTGGCAGCAGGGGCCACCGGGGAGCTGTTTTTT	CASSLAAGATGELFF
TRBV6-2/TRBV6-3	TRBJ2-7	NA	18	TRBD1	TGTGCCAGCAGTTACGACTTAAGCGGACAGGGGAGACCCTACGAGCAGTACTTC	CASSYDLSGQGRPYEQYF
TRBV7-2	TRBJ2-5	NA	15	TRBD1	TGTGCCAGCAGTCGGGGGACAGGGACACAAGAGACCCAGTACTTC	CASSRGTGTQETQYF
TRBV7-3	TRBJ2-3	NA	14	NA	TGTGCCAGCAGCGAGGGAATCAATACAGATACGCAGTATTTT	CASSEGINTDTQYF
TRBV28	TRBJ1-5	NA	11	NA	TGTGCCAGCAGCACGGTTGGGCCCCAGCATTTT	CASSTVGPQHF
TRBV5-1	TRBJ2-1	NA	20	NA	TGCGCCAGCAGCCTCCCCGTGGCTAGCGAGCGACCAGGGGCCTACAATGAGCAGTTCTTC	CASSLPVASERPGAYNEQFF
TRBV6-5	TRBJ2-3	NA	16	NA	TGTGCCAGCAGTTACTTCGGGGGAATCTCCACAGATACGCAGTATTTT	CASSYFGGISTDTQYF
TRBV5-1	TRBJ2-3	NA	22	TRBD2	TGCGCCAGCAGCTTGGCTTTCGGGTTGTCTAGCGGGGCGCATTCTAGCACAGATACGCAGTATTTT	CASSLAFGLSSGAHSSTDTQYF
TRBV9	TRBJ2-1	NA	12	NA	TGTGCCAGCAGAGGTTTGGGCAATGAGCAGTTCTTC	CASRGLGNEQFF
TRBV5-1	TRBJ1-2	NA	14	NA	TGCGCCAGCAGCTCCACGGGGGCAGACTATGGCTACACCTTC	CASSSTGADYGYTF
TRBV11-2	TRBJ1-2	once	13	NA	TGTGCCAGCAGCCGGGACACCAACTATGGCTACACCTTC	CASSRDTNYGYTF
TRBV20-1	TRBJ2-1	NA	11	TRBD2	TGCAGTGCTAGACCTGGGACTAGTCAGTTCTTC	CSARPGTSQFF
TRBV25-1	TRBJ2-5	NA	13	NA	TGTGCCAGCGCAAAACAGGGTTCTTCGACCCAGTACTTC	CASAKQGSSTQYF
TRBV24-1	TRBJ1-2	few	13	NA	TGTGCCAACCCTTCCGGACCAGGGTATGGCTACACCTTC	CANPSGPGYGYTF
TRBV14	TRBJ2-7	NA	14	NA	TGTGCCAGCAGCCAAGATTTTGCCGGCTACGAGCAGTACTTC	CASSQDFAGYEQYF
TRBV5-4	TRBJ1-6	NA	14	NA	TGTGCCAGCAGCTTTTCGCGGGGAAATTCACCCCTCCACTTT	CASSFSRGNSPLHF
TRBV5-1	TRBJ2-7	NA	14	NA	TGCGCCAGCAGCGTGGGGACGGTCTCCTACGAGCAGTACTTC	CASSVGTVSYEQYF
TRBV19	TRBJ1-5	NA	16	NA	TGTGCCAGTAGTATACTCCCCGGGTACAGGGATCAGCCCCAGCATTTT	CASSILPGYRDQPQHF
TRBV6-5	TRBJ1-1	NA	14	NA	TGTGCCAGCAGGACGCAGGGTTTGGCCACTGAAGCTTTCTTT	CASRTQGLATEAFF
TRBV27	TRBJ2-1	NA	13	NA	TGTGCCAGCAGTTTATCTTTCGGGGATGAGCAGTTCTTC	CASSLSFGDEQFF
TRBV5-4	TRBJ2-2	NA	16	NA	TGTGCCAGCAGCCTAATAGGGGGAGCGCCGGGCGGGGAGCTGTTTTTT	CASSLIGGAPGGELFF
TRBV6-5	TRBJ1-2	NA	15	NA	TGTGCCAGCAGGGAGTCAGCAACTTCTAACTATGGCTACACCTTC	CASRESATSNYGYTF
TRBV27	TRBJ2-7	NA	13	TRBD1	TGTGCCAGCCACCACCAGGGGGACCACGAGCAGTACTTC	CASHHQGDHEQYF
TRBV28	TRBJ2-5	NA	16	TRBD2	TGTGCCAGCAGCTCCCGGACTAGCGGGAGGGGAGAGACCCAGTACTTC	CASSSRTSGRGETQYF
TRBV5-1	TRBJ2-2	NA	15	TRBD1	TGCGCCAGCAGCTTGAAGAGGACAGGGACCGGGGAGCTGTTTTTT	CASSLKRTGTGELFF
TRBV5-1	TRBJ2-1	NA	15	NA	TGCGCCAGCAGCTTGGGCGGATTAGACTACAATGAGCAGTTCTTC	CASSLGGLDYNEQFF
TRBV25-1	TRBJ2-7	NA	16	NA	TGTGCCAGCAGTGAATTAAGGGGGGCCATGGACTACGAGCAGTACTTC	CASSELRGAMDYEQYF
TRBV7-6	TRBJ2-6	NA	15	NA	TGTGCCAGCAGCGCGACGGTTTCTGGGGCCAACGTCCTGACTTTC	CASSATVSGANVLTF